What follows are 29 T cell receptor beta chains derived from one specimen sequenced in a study of shared T cell receptors in the human thymus. The repertoire was sequenced with immunoSEQ multiplex PCR; TCRdb's copy has only in-frame clones and lacks some. The sample lists about 660,000 clones, 70% to 90% occurring once. The same sample was also used in a study of human thymus T cells.

Sample: thymocytes. The receptors derive from a boy younger than two with a congenital heart defect.

The chain uses TRBV6-5 and TRBJ2-7, with 15 positions matching TRBD2. Germline V gene lookup returns CDR1 MNHEY and CDR2 SVGAGI. CDR3 length equals 15 residues. J was trimmed by 6 bases and V by 7 bases; bases with no gene match: 7. This CDR3 reads CASNGLAGGHREQYF. The CDR3, as DNA: TGTGCCAGCAACGGACTAGCGGGAGGGCATCGCGAGCAGTACTTC.

This chain links TRBV5-1 with TRBJ2-1, with a weak D call TRBD2 (6 bases). The CDR3 is made up of 14 amino acids. Germline assignment: CDR1 SGHRS and CDR2 YFSETQ. The V and J ends lost 3 bases and 3 bases respectively, with 10 bases between them. The CDR3 DNA reads TGCGCCAGCAGCTGGGGACTGAACTACAATGAGCAGTTCTTC. Translating it yields CASSWGLNYNEQFF.

This sequence joins TRBV7-9 and TRBJ2-2; 7 nucleotides line up with TRBD1. The CDR3 consists of 15 residues. Trimming removed 4 bases from V and 0 bases from J; junction bases left unmatched: 2. Germline-derived CDR1 and CDR2 are SEHNR and FQNEAQ (reference sequence). Written as DNA, the CDR3 is TGTGCCAGCAGCTCCCAGGGGGCGAACACCGGGGAGCTGTTTTTT. Encoded protein: CASSSQGANTGELFF.

This chain uses TRBV7-6 with TRBJ2-7; possible D gene TRBD1, 6 bases. Germline values: CDR1 SGHVS, CDR2 FNYEAQ. Trimming removed 0 bases from V and 4 bases from J, with 13 bases in between. This CDR3 spans 15 amino acids. DNA for the CDR3: TGTGCCAGCAGCTTAGCCCTACAGGGTTGGTACGAGCAGTACTTC. Encoded protein: CASSLALQGWYEQYF.

The chain is built from TRBV4-1 and TRBJ2-7; 10 nucleotides line up with TRBD2. Germline-derived CDR1 and CDR2 are MGHRA and YSYEKL. The CDR3 is made up of 15 amino acids. The V segment lost 4 bases and the J segment 4 bases; nucleotides outside the gene matches: 7. The CDR3 sequence is CASSPLAGVVYEQYF. The DNA of the CDR3 is TGCGCCAGCAGCCCGCTAGCGGGAGTTGTGTACGAGCAGTACTTC.

The V gene is TRBV21-1, the J gene TRBJ2-3; the table's D gene call, TRBD2, was not cross checked with the DNA. TRBV21-1 is given as a pseudogene. The CDR3 loop spans 17 amino acids. CDR3 sequence: CASSKASGGIRADTQYF. In DNA, the CDR3 is TGTGCCAGCAGCAAAGCTTCAGGCGGGATCCGGGCAGATACGCAGTATTTT.

CDR3 residues: CASSQDLGGPETAEQFF. Here the CDR3 DNA reads TGCGCCAGCAGCCAAGATCTCGGGGGGCCAGAGACCGCCGAGCAGTTCTTC. The V call is TRBV4-3, the J call TRBJ2-1, with D tentatively TRBD2 (7 bases). Trimming removed 0 bases from V and 10 bases from J, with 22 bases in between. This CDR3 has 17 residues. Germline CDR1 reads LGHNA; CDR2 reads YSLEER.

The rearrangement links TRBV10-3 to TRBJ2-3; D not resolved. The V gene lost 7 bases and the J gene lost 5 bases, with 7 bases spanning the gap. The CDR3 totals 11 residues. The germline V gene encodes CDR1 ENHRY and CDR2 SYGVKD. Written as DNA, the CDR3 is TGTGCCATCACCGGTGGAGATACGCAGTATTTT. This encodes CAITGGDTQYF.

This rearrangement joins TRBV7-2 to TRBJ2-1; 7 bases align to TRBD2. In germline, CDR1 is SGHTA, CDR2 FQGNSA. Losses at the gene ends were 5 bases for V and 4 bases for J; bases not matched to a gene: 11. CDR3 length equals 16 residues. The CDR3 sequence: CASSPRLAPVYNEQFF. The CDR3 DNA reads as TGTGCCAGCAGCCCGCGACTAGCCCCCGTTTACAATGAGCAGTTCTTC.

The rearrangement uses TRBV28 and TRBJ2-1; unclear D gene. Deletions cut 4 bases from V and 6 bases from J, with 13 bases between. Looked up from germline, CDR1 is MDHEN and CDR2 is SYDVKM. The CDR3 covers 14 residues. Here the CDR3 reads CASSWATRLNEQFF. The CDR3 DNA follows: TGTGCCAGCAGTTGGGCGACAAGGCTCAATGAGCAGTTCTTC.

The chain recombines TRBV7-9 with TRBJ2-1; 10 bases agree with TRBD1. CDR3 size: 17 residues. The V and J ends lost 4 bases and 7 bases, in that order; junction bases with no gene match: 13. Germline V CDR1 and CDR2: SEHNR, FQNEAQ (reference sequence). CDR3 sequence: CASSSLFHGTGDNEQFF. For the CDR3, the DNA is TGTGCCAGCAGCTCATTATTCCACGGGACAGGGGATAATGAGCAGTTCTTC.

J is TRBJ2-3 and V is TRBV5-4; 10 positions match TRBD2. Germline loops: CDR1 SGHNT, CDR2 YYREEE (reference sequence). The CDR3 sequence is 17 residues long. V trimming: 4 bases; J trimming: 7 bases; junction bases outside the gene matches: 15. The CDR3 sequence is CASSPQGAGGPRNTQYF. The CDR3 DNA reads as TGTGCCAGCAGCCCCCAAGGAGCGGGAGGGCCTCGGAATACGCAGTATTTT.

The CDR3 spells CASSYRKGAGGYTF. The CDR3 nucleotides read TGTGCCAGCAGTTACCGAAAGGGGGCAGGGGGCTACACCTTC. This chain connects TRBV6-5 to TRBJ1-2, with TRBD1 identical over 7 bases. The CDR3 sequence is 14 residues long. Looked up from germline, CDR1 is MNHEY and CDR2 is SVGAGI. V dropped 2 bases and J dropped 8; count of bases not matched to a gene: 8.

The J gene is TRBJ1-4, the V gene TRBV27, with 10 bases that match TRBD1. Germline CDR1 is MNHEY and CDR2 is SMNVEV (reference sequence). The trim removed 7 bases at V and 9 bases at J, leaving 14 bases unmatched. This CDR3 spans 16 amino acids. Here the CDR3 reads CASTPTGTGVDKKLFF. The CDR3 bases are TGTGCCAGCACCCCCACCGGGACAGGGGTTGATAAAAAACTGTTTTTT.

V and J are TRBV4-2 and TRBJ2-3; a possible D gene is TRBD2 (6 bases). The germline V and J ends were trimmed by 1 base and 2 bases, with 10 bases remaining between them. The CDR3 totals 15 residues. Germline-derived CDR1 and CDR2 are LGHNA and YNFKEQ. The CDR3 reads CASSQALATTDTQYF. Written as DNA, the CDR3 is TGTGCCAGCAGCCAAGCACTAGCCACCACAGATACGCAGTATTTT.

This clone was seen a single time. At one end, the junction sequence differs from germline, possibly due to a read error. The CDR3 is CASSLGLAEAYNEQFF. The CDR3, as DNA: TGTGCCAGCAGTTTAGGACTAGCGGAGGCCTACAATGAGCAGTTCTTC. V usage is TRBV7-8 and J usage is TRBJ2-1, with TRBD2 identical over 10 bases. The CDR3 runs 16 residues. The germline V gene has CDR1 SGHVS and CDR2 FQNEAQ. Full variable domain (missing parts from reference TRBV7-8 and TRBJ2-1): GAGVSQSPRYKVAKRGQDVALRCDPISGHVSLFWYQQALGQGPEFLTYFQNEAQLDKSGLPSDRFFAERPEGSVSTLKIQRTQQEDSAVYLCASSLGLAEAYNEQFFGPGTRLTVL.

V and J are TRBV29-1 and TRBJ1-3; a possible D gene is TRBD1 (6 bases). This CDR3 is built from 17 residues. Germline CDR1 and CDR2: SQVTM and ANQGSEA. V lost 4 bases and J 0 bases, leaving 19 bases between the germline ends. CDR3 sequence reads: CSVGEGGPRISGNTIYF. CDR3 in DNA: TGCAGCGTTGGAGAGGGGGGACCGCGAATCTCTGGAAACACCATATATTTT.

This clone was found once. The J gene is TRBJ2-5, the V gene TRBV19; 8 bases are shared with TRBD2. The V gene's germline CDR1 is LNHDA and CDR2 SQIVND (reference sequence). V gave up 4 bases and J gave up 4 bases; unmatched junction bases: 5. The CDR3 length is 14 residues. The CDR3 region is CASSTGLGGETQYF. The DNA of the CDR3 is TGTGCCAGTAGTACGGGACTAGGTGGAGAGACCCAGTACTTC.

The V call is TRBV27, the J call TRBJ2-3; 11 nucleotides line up with TRBD1. CDR1 is MNHEY and CDR2 is SMNVEV in the germline V gene (reference sequence). The trim removed 3 bases at V and 0 bases at J, leaving 5 bases unmatched. This CDR3 is 17 amino acids long. CDR3 in DNA: TGTGCCAGCAGTTTGGTCCGGGACAGGGGGAGCACAGATACGCAGTATTTT. Its translation is CASSLVRDRGSTDTQYF.

The rearrangement joins TRBV30 to TRBJ2-1; 8 bases map to TRBD2. The CDR3 is 13 amino acids. Trimming cost V 7 bases and J 4 bases; bases outside gene matches: 6. Germline CDR1 reads GTSNPN; CDR2 reads SVGIG (reference sequence). CDR3 in DNA: TGTGCCTTAGTAGCGGGGACTTACAATGAGCAGTTCTTC. This encodes CALVAGTYNEQFF.

This sequence joins TRBV2 and TRBJ1-5, with 10 bases that match TRBD1. CDR3 length: 13 residues. CDR1 is SNHLY and CDR2 is FYNNEI in the germline V gene. The V segment lost 10 bases and the J segment 7 bases; nucleotides outside the gene matches: 7. Here the CDR3 DNA reads TGTGCCACCCAATTGGACAGGGGGCAGCCCCAGCATTTT. This encodes CATQLDRGQPQHF. Drawing the rest from reference TRBV2 and TRBJ1-5, the complete variable domain is EPEVTQTPSHQVTQMGQEVILRCVPISNHLYFYWYRQILGQKVEFLVSFYNNEISEKSEIFDDQFSVERPDGSNFTLKIRSTKLEDSAMYFCATQLDRGQPQHFGDGTRLSIL.

This chain connects TRBV5-1 to TRBJ2-7; 13 bases are shared with TRBD2. Per germline, CDR1 SGHRS and CDR2 YFSETQ. CDR3 length equals 17 residues. With V trimmed by 4 bases and J by 6 bases, 13 bases remained unmatched. CDR3 DNA sequence: TGCGCCAGCAGCGCGAAGTGGGGACTAGCGGGAATCTCCGAGCAGTACTTC. Translating gives CASSAKWGLAGISEQYF.

A single count supports this clone. The chain employs TRBV10-3 and TRBJ2-7, with TRBD2 matching 9 bases. CDR1 and CDR2 from the germline V gene are ENHRY and SYGVKD. V shed 2 bases and J 2 bases; nucleotides not matched to a gene: 10. The CDR3 contains 17 residues. CDR3 in amino acids: CAISERTSEKSTYEQYF. The CDR3 DNA follows: TGTGCCATCAGTGAGAGGACTAGCGAGAAATCTACCTACGAGCAGTACTTC.

The chain recombines TRBV5-1 with TRBJ1-2; 7 bases line up with TRBD1. The CDR3 is made up of 14 amino acids. After removal of 5 bases from V and 0 bases from J, the junction contained 4 bases not matched to a gene. From germline, CDR1 is SGHRS and CDR2 YFSETQ. The CDR3 loop is CASSVTGTNYGYTF. CDR3 coding DNA: TGCGCCAGCAGTGTGACAGGGACTAACTATGGCTACACCTTC.

This clone occurred once. The CDR3 DNA sequence: TGTGCCAGTAGTATAGCTGGAGGCTGCTACGAGCAGTACTTC. This encodes CASSIAGGCYEQYF. The gene calls are TRBV19 and TRBJ2-5, with D perhaps TRBD2 (5 bases). With the DNA end fitting TRBJ2-7 better, the J assignment may be wrong. This CDR3 is built from 14 residues. The germline V gene encodes CDR1 LNHDA and CDR2 SQIVND (reference sequence).

The chain is built from TRBV28 and TRBJ1-2; 7 bases map to TRBD1. CDR1 and CDR2 from the germline V gene are MDHEN and SYDVKM. V dropped 5 bases and J dropped 6; count of bases not matched to a gene: 3. The CDR3 has 12 amino acids. The chain's CDR3 is CASSQGGHGYTF. DNA for the CDR3: TGTGCCAGCAGTCAGGGGGGCCATGGCTACACCTTC.

V usage is TRBV7-9 and J usage is TRBJ1-2; 8 nucleotides match TRBD1. V gave up 8 bases and J gave up 4 bases; unmatched junction bases: 3. The CDR3 length is 12 residues. Germline values: CDR1 SEHNR, CDR2 FQNEAQ (reference sequence). Here the CDR3 reads CASLQGVYGYTF. The CDR3 DNA reads as TGTGCCAGCTTACAGGGGGTCTATGGCTACACCTTC.

The V and J genes are TRBV4-1 and TRBJ2-5; 12 positions match TRBD2. Per germline, CDR1 MGHRA and CDR2 YSYEKL. V was clipped by 4 bases and J by 5 bases; unmatched bases: 5. The CDR3 loop spans 15 amino acids. The CDR3 coding sequence is TGCGCCAGCAGCCGGACTAGCGGGATACATGAGACCCAGTACTTC. Amino acid sequence: CASSRTSGIHETQYF.

J is TRBJ2-1 and V is TRBV10-1; 12 positions agree with TRBD2. V dropped 3 bases and J dropped 0; count of bases not matched to a gene: 6. The germline gives CDR1 WNHNN, CDR2 SYGVQD (reference sequence). The CDR3 loop spans 18 amino acids. As DNA, the CDR3 is TGCGCCAGCAGTGATCACACTAGCGGGAGGAGCTCCTACAATGAGCAGTTCTTC. Its protein product is CASSDHTSGRSSYNEQFF.